Each of the 22 T cell receptor beta chains below was sequenced from the same sample in a study of metastatic and nonmetastatic thyroid tumors. No patient received treatment before thyroid surgery. TCRdb re-clonotyped the PCR reads through MiXCR. The sample holds about 52,000 clones, around a sixth seen once. Sequencing input: blood. Receptors were obtained from a female donor with papillary thyroid cancer or a benign thyroid nodule (not recorded which). Some clones in this sample may be carry-over from other donors' samples.

In this sample, this clone turned up many times. V and J are TRBV20-1 and TRBJ2-1; D gene unclear. The V gene's germline CDR1 is DFQATT and CDR2 SNEGSKA (reference sequence). The CDR3 extends over 12 amino acids. V was cut by 7 bases and J by 9 bases, with 16 bases left in between. The CDR3 sequence is CSVSRSRGEQFF. The CDR3 DNA sequence: TGCAGTGTTTCCCGGAGCAGAGGTGAGCAGTTCTTC.

This clone was recorded many times. The CDR3 DNA follows: TGTGCCAGCAGTCCCTCCGACAGGGGCTACGAGCAGTACTTC. This gives the protein CASSPSDRGYEQYF. The chain is built from TRBV28 and TRBJ2-7; 8 bases are a match to TRBD1. Germline V gene data show CDR1 as MDHEN and CDR2 as SYDVKM. V trimming: 5 bases; J trimming: 3 bases; junction bases outside the gene matches: 6. This CDR3 has 14 residues.

This clone is deemed medium-sized. This chain uses TRBV19 with TRBJ1-2, with D hard to call. V lost 7 bases and J lost 4, with 10 bases in between. CDR1 is LNHDA and CDR2 is SQIVND in the germline V gene (reference sequence). The CDR3 is made up of 12 amino acids. In nucleotides, the CDR3 is TGTGCCAGTACAGACGGTCCCTATGGCTACACCTTC. As protein: CASTDGPYGYTF.

The sample holds a few counts of this clone. The chain couples TRBV28 to TRBJ2-5; 7 nucleotides align to TRBD2. CDR1 and CDR2 (germline): MDHEN, SYDVKM. The ends lost 6 bases at V and 1 base at J; junction bases unmatched: 14. The CDR3 is 17 residues long. The CDR3 sequence: CASSPLLGGGGQETQYF. The CDR3 DNA reads as TGTGCCAGCAGCCCACTCCTAGGTGGCGGGGGCCAAGAGACCCAGTACTTC. The variable domain in full, completed from reference TRBV28 and TRBJ2-5, reads DVKVTQSSRYLVKRTGEKVFLECVQDMDHENMFWYRQDPGLGLRLIYFSYDVKMKEKGDIPEGYSVSREKKERFSLILESASTNQTSMYLCASSPLLGGGGQETQYFGPGTRLLVL.

As concerns this clone: This could be a read error, since a much larger clone is one nucleotide away. The chain carries TRBV15 and TRBJ2-3, with D perhaps TRBD1 or TRBD2 (5 bases each). CDR1 is LNHNV, CDR2 YYDKDF, per germline (reference sequence). This CDR3 has 14 amino acids. The CDR3 sequence is CVTSRDSPGHTQYF. The CDR3 coding sequence is TGTGTCACCAGCAGAGATTCCCCGGGACATACGCAGTATTTT.

The chain uses TRBV11-2 and TRBJ2-1; D is perhaps TRBD2 (6 bases). Trimming took off 6 bases at V and 5 bases at J, with 26 bases between the two ends. The CDR3 totals 18 residues. Germline V gene data show CDR1 as SGHAT and CDR2 as FQNNGV. DNA for the CDR3: TGTGCCAGCAGTCGTATCATCGGGAGTGTAGCGGTAGACAATGAGCAGTTCTTC. It translates to CASSRIIGSVAVDNEQFF.

This clone appeared a single time. The genes are TRBV5-4 and TRBJ1-1; D call uncertain. The germline V gene encodes CDR1 SGHNT and CDR2 YYREEE (reference sequence). The V gene lost 1 base and the J gene lost 8 bases, with 15 bases spanning the gap. This CDR3 spans 14 amino acids. The CDR3 sequence: CASSLFGIRIEAFF. CDR3 DNA: TGTGCCAGCAGCTTGTTTGGCATACGGATAGAAGCTTTCTTT.

This clone was detected only a few times. The chain uses TRBV5-4 and TRBJ2-7; 9 bases are a match to TRBD1. The CDR3 extends over 16 amino acids. Germline-derived CDR1 and CDR2 are SGHNT and YYREEE (reference sequence). V lost 4 bases, J lost 0 bases, and 8 bases stayed unmatched. The chain's CDR3 is CASSREGQGSSYEQYF. In DNA form, the CDR3 reads TGTGCCAGCAGCAGAGAAGGACAGGGGAGCTCCTACGAGCAGTACTTC.

In this sample, this clone turned up many times. J is TRBJ1-6 and V is TRBV20-1, with 7 bases identical to TRBD1. J was trimmed by 8 bases and V by 4 bases; bases with no gene match: 11. This CDR3 has 15 residues. Germline V gene sequence: CDR1 DFQATT, CDR2 SNEGSKA (reference sequence). Here the CDR3 reads CSAIDRVLFDSPLHF. CDR3 DNA sequence: TGCAGTGCTATTGACAGGGTTTTATTTGATTCACCCCTCCACTTT.

This clone occurred many times. The chain combines TRBV28 with TRBJ1-4, with no clear D. The ends were cut back, 6 bases at V and 5 bases at J, with 19 bases in the middle. Germline lookup yields CDR1 MDHEN and CDR2 SYDVKM. The CDR3 is 16 residues long. The DNA of the CDR3 is TGTGCCAGCAGCCCCGGGTCAGATTCCCGAAATGAAAAACTGTTTTTT. This sequence encodes CASSPGSDSRNEKLFF.

At least ten counts were recorded for this clone. The V and J genes are TRBV20-1 and TRBJ2-1; a weak D match, TRBD2 (6 bases). Germline assignment: CDR1 DFQATT and CDR2 SNEGSKA (reference sequence). CDR3 length: 16 amino acids. V was cut by 0 bases and J by 0 bases, with 12 bases left in between. Written as DNA, the CDR3 is TGCAGTGCTAGAGATTGGGGGGTTCTCTCCTACAATGAGCAGTTCTTC. Protein sequence: CSARDWGVLSYNEQFF.

The chain joins TRBV30 to TRBJ2-1; TRBD2 matches 10 bases. CDR3 length equals 20 residues. Trimming cost V 4 bases and J 1 base; bases outside gene matches: 19. Germline CDR1 and CDR2: GTSNPN and SVGIG (reference sequence). The CDR3 protein is CAWNGGKRLAGVVSYNEQFF. CDR3 in DNA: TGTGCCTGGAATGGTGGAAAGAGGCTAGCGGGAGTAGTGTCCTACAATGAGCAGTTCTTC. The full variable domain, its missing parts supplied by reference TRBV30 and TRBJ2-1, is SQTIHQWPATLVQPVGSPLSLECTVEGTSNPNLYWYRQAAGRGLQLLFYSVGIGQISSEVPQNLSASRPQDRQFILSSKKLLLSDSGFYLCAWNGGKRLAGVVSYNEQFFGPGTRLTVL.

This clone was counted ten times or more. The J gene is TRBJ1-5, the V gene TRBV28; no definite D call. Germline CDR1 and CDR2: MDHEN and SYDVKM. Between the trimmed V and J ends, which lost 8 bases and 1 base, there was a span of 12 bases. The CDR3 length is 14 residues. The CDR3 protein is CASSIAGSNQPQHF. In nucleotides, the CDR3 is TGTGCCAGCTCCATTGCGGGAAGCAATCAGCCCCAGCATTTT.

This clone was counted only a few times. The chain joins TRBV6-1 to TRBJ1-5; 7 bases line up with TRBD1. Germline V gene lookup returns CDR1 MNHNS and CDR2 SASEGT. CDR3 length equals 16 residues. Losses at the gene ends were 6 bases for V and 6 bases for J; bases not matched to a gene: 14. The CDR3 sequence: CASRGIDRVLIQPQHF. DNA of the CDR3: TGTGCCAGCAGGGGGATTGACAGGGTTCTTATTCAGCCCCAGCATTTT.

The sample holds many counts of this clone. The chain joins TRBV7-2 to TRBJ2-3; unclear D gene. This CDR3 comprises 11 residues. Trimming left V 1 base short and J 10 bases short, with 6 bases between. Germline V gene lookup returns CDR1 SGHTA and CDR2 FQGNSA. CDR3 sequence: CASSLDFAQYF. The CDR3 DNA follows: TGTGCCAGCAGCTTAGACTTTGCGCAGTATTTT.

This clone was observed many times. This sample includes further DNA sequences coding for the same CDR3. The chain carries TRBV12-5 and TRBJ1-1, with 7 bases identical to TRBD1. The ends lost 1 base at V and 8 bases at J; junction bases unmatched: 1. CDR3 length equals 12 residues. The germline CDR1 and CDR2 sequences are LGHNT and FRNRAP. The CDR3 is CASGLGQGEAFF. For the CDR3, the DNA is TGTGCTAGTGGTTTGGGACAGGGCGAAGCTTTCTTT.

A remark on this clone: The junction departs from the called germline gene at one end, perhaps through a read error. The genes are TRBV20-1 and TRBJ2-2; D possibly uses TRBD1 or TRBD2 (5 bases each). CDR1 and CDR2 from the germline V gene are DFQATT and SNEGSKA (reference sequence). CDR3 length: 15 amino acids. DNA of the CDR3: TGCAGTGCTAGGCCGGGACCATCATCCACCGCGGAGCTGTTTTTT. Protein: CSARPGPSSTAELFF.

This clone was observed many times. In this CDR3 the conserved last residue, phenylalanine or tryptophan, is missing, so a read error is likely. The rearrangement links TRBV28 to TRBJ1-2; 8 bases are a match to TRBD1. Germline V CDR1 and CDR2: MDHEN, SYDVKM. The CDR3 totals 13 residues. Trimming took 6 bases from V and 7 from J; bases not matched to a gene: 7. The CDR3: CASREQGARGYTL. Here the CDR3 DNA reads TGTGCCAGCAGGGAGCAGGGGGCGCGTGGCTACACCCTC.

This clone was seen more than once but under ten times. One junction end disagrees with the germline gene, perhaps due to a read error. The CDR3 DNA is TGTGCCAGCAGTTTTTCCGGGGGTTACAATCAGCACCAGCATTTT. This sequence encodes CASSFSGGYNQHQHF. The V gene is TRBV27, the J gene TRBJ1-5; the D gene is possibly TRBD1 (5 bases). The CDR3 length is 15 residues. The germline V gene has CDR1 MNHEY and CDR2 SMNVEV (reference sequence).

The gene calls are TRBV6-1 and TRBJ2-1; unclear D gene. Per germline, CDR1 MNHNS and CDR2 SASEGT. Trimming took 1 base from V and 8 from J, leaving 9 bases between them. CDR3 length: 13 residues. The CDR3 is CASSEGLNYEQFF. The CDR3 DNA is TGTGCCAGCAGTGAAGGGCTGAATTATGAGCAGTTCTTC.

J is TRBJ2-1 and V is TRBV20-1; 7 positions match TRBD2. The CDR3 has 15 amino acids. Trimming took 8 bases from V and 6 from J; bases not matched to a gene: 16. Germline V gives CDR1 DFQATT, CDR2 SNEGSKA (reference sequence). Here the CDR3 DNA reads TGCAGTTCTATAGTGGCGGGAGACCCTTCCAATGAGCAGTTCTTC. Amino acid sequence: CSSIVAGDPSNEQFF.

The sample holds many counts of this clone. Here the CDR3 reads CASSLVGPSTGELFF. The CDR3 nucleotides read TGTGCCAGCAGCTTAGTCGGCCCGTCTACCGGGGAGCTGTTTTTT. The rearrangement links TRBV7-2 to TRBJ2-2; D is unresolved. Looked up from germline, CDR1 is SGHTA and CDR2 is FQGNSA. With 1 base removed from V and 5 bases from J, the gap between germline ends came to 11 bases. This CDR3 has 15 residues.